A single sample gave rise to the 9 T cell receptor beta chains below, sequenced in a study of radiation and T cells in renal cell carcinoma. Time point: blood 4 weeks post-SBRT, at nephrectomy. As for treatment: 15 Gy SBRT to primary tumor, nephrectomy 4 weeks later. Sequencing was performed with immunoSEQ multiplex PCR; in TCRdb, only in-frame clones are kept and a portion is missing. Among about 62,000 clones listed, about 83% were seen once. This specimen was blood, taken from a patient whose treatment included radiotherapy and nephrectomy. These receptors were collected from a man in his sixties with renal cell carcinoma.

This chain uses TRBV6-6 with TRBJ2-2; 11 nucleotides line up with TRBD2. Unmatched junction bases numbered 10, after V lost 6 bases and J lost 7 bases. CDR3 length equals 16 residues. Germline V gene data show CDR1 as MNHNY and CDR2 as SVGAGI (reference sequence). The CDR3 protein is CASSPTSGSYIGELFF. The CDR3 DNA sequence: TGTGCCAGCAGCCCAACTAGCGGGAGTTACATCGGGGAGCTGTTTTTT.

The CDR3 nucleotides are TGTGCCAGCTTGCCCTCGGCGGGACTGGACCGTAATGAAAAACTGTTTTTT. It specifies CASLPSAGLDRNEKLFF. The rearrangement joins TRBV2 to TRBJ1-4, with D possibly matching TRBD1 (5 bases). The length of the CDR3 is 17 residues. Trimming took 8 bases from V and 4 from J, leaving 23 bases between them. Germline CDR1 is SNHLY and CDR2 is FYNNEI.

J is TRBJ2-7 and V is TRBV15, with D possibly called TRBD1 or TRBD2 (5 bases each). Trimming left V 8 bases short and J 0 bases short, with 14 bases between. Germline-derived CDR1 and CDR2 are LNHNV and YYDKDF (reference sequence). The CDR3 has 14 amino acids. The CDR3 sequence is CATGGYLGSYEQYF. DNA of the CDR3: TGTGCCACCGGGGGATATTTGGGCTCCTACGAGCAGTACTTC.

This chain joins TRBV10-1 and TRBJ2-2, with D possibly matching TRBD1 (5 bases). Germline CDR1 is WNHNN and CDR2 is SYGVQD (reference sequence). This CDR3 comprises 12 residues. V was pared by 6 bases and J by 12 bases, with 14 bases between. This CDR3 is CASSDPDSQLFF. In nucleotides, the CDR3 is TGCGCCAGCAGCGACCCAGACAGTCAGCTGTTTTTT.

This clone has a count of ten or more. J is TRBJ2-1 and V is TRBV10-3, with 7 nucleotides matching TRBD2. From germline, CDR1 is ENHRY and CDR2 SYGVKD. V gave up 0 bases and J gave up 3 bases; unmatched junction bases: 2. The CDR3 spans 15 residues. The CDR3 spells CAISESREGYNEQFF. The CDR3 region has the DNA TGTGCCATCAGTGAGTCCAGGGAGGGCTACAATGAGCAGTTCTTC.

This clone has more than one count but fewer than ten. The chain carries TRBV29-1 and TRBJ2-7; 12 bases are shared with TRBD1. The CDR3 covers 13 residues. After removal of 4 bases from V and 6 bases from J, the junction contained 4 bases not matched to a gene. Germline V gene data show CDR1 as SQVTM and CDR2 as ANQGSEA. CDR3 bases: TGCAGCGTTGGGGACAGGGGGCCTAGCGAGCAGTACTTC. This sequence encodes CSVGDRGPSEQYF.

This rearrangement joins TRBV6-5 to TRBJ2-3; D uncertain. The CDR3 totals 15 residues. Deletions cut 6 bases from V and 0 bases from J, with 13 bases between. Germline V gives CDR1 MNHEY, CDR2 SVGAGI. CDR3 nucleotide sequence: TGTGCCAGCAGACGCAGAGGATTTAGCACAGATACGCAGTATTTT. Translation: CASRRRGFSTDTQYF.

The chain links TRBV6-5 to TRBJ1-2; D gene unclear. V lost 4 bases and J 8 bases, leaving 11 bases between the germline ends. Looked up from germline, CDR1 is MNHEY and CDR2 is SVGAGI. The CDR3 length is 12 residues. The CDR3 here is CASSSLDRGYTF. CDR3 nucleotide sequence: TGTGCCAGCAGTTCCCTGGATCGGGGCTACACCTTC.

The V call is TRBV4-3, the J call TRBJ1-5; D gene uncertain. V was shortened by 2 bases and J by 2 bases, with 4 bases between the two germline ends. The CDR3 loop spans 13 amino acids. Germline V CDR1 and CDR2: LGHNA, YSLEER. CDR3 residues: CASSQLGNQPQHF. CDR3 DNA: TGCGCCAGCAGCCAATTGGGCAATCAGCCCCAGCATTTT.